The 2 T cell receptor beta chains below were found in one sample sequenced in a study of PD-L1 blockade in urothelial cancer. Assay: immunoSEQ multiplex PCR; the TCRdb copy retains only in-frame clones and omits some. The data show more than 45,000 clones, around 88% seen once. The material was PBMCs, obtained around atezolizumab (anti-PD-L1) treatment. The receptors come from an elderly man with urothelial cancer.

V gene TRBV2 combines with J gene TRBJ2-7, with a weak D call TRBD1 (6 bases). CDR3 length equals 14 residues. Trimming stripped 6 bases from V and 2 bases from J, with 14 bases between. Germline CDR1 SNHLY, CDR2 FYNNEI. CDR3 region: CASSPWAGAYEQYF. CDR3 bases: TGTGCCAGCAGCCCGTGGGCAGGGGCCTACGAGCAGTACTTC.

The chain joins TRBV6-6 to TRBJ1-4, with D perhaps matching TRBD1 (6 bases). Looked up from germline, CDR1 is MNHNY and CDR2 is SVGAGI (reference sequence). The ends were cut back, 9 bases at V and 1 base at J, with 15 bases in the middle. This CDR3 comprises 15 residues. CDR3 bases: TGTGCCAGTCTGAATCACAGGGAAACTAATGAAAAACTGTTTTTT. It codes for CASLNHRETNEKLFF.